The source of this T cell receptor (beta chain) is a study of T cells in localized non-small cell lung cancer. Data came from immunoSEQ multiplex PCR; TCRdb stores just in-frame clones and leaves some out. This table holds fewer than 75,000 clones, around 84% found once. Germline assignment: CDR1 LNHDA and CDR2 SQIVND (reference sequence). The V gene lost 2 bases and the J gene lost 7 bases, with 12 bases spanning the gap. This CDR3 spans 14 amino acids. The sequence derives from a female donor over 55 with stage I lung adenocarcinoma. The sequencing used peripheral blood, collected before any cancer treatment. The rearrangement uses TRBV19 and TRBJ1-5; D is possibly TRBD1 (5 bases). The CDR3 sequence: CASSIRGTVQPQHF. CDR3 sequence (DNA): TGTGCCAGTAGTATAAGGGGCACGGTGCAGCCCCAGCATTTT.